This T cell receptor (beta chain) was recovered during a study of human T cells and chemical hapten exposure. Study-wide context: Each patch test put 0.01% DPC on the upper back, and results were read at 6 days. Alopecia areata, totalis or universalis was found in mostly female patients.

CDR3 length: 16 amino acids. Looked up from germline, CDR1 is MDHEN and CDR2 is SYDVKM. V was clipped by 8 bases and J by 5 bases, with 24 bases between them. Study conclusions and caveats: Counts of TCRs above 1 in 1000 frequency stayed unchanged with DPC sensitization.

Notes on this clonotype: Its target is not known.

Time point given: patch test 1, 2 weeks after DPC sensitization. The treatment is: therapeutic diphenylcyclopropenone sensitization with weekly scalp DPC. TCRdb reprocessed the RACE reads via MiXCR and lists one record per CDR3 protein. The table has about 120,000 distinct CDR3 sequences, over 10% seen once. The V and J genes are TRBV28 and TRBJ1-1; weak D call: TRBD1 (6 bases). The sample was whole blood, taken in connection with sensitization to the hapten diphenylcyclopropenone (DPC). The source of this sequence is a woman aged 50 to 65 with alopecia areata. Some clones in this sample may be carry-over from other donors' samples. CDR3 protein: CASPPRRQGRRTEAFF. CDR3 DNA sequence: TGTGCCAGCCCCCCCCGACGGCAGGGGCGTCGGACTGAAGCTTTCTTT.